This T cell receptor beta chain came from a study of blood T cell repertoires in COVID-19. As handled by the study authors: The authors estimated nucleated cell counts from reference gene primer amplification. Measured with immunoSEQ multiplex PCR; TCRdb has only the in-frame clones, and not every one. V, J and clone size are those of that table, while D and trimming were read from the DNA. The repertoire includes roughly 250,000 clones, 88% of them detected once, and 3% sits in the top ten. Participants were aged about 18 to 89 years from 20 to 30 US areas. Germline CDR1 reads LGHNA; CDR2 reads YNFKEQ. J gave up 5 bases and V 0 bases, and 6 bases lay outside the gene matches. The CDR3 contains 16 residues.

The chain carries TRBV4-2 and TRBJ2-5, with TRBD2 matching 10 bases. Sequenced input: PBMCs or T cells enriched from blood (not recorded which). This TCR was recovered from a woman aged 50 to 60 who had recovered from COVID-19. The CDR3 coding sequence is TGTGCCAGCAGCCAAGATTGGCTAGCGGGAGTTGAGACCCAGTACTTC. Translating gives CASSQDWLAGVETQYF.